This TCR beta chain emerged from a study of early T cells in non-severe SARS-CoV-2 infection. Study-wide context: Bulk RNA from unsorted whole blood was sequenced; chains were unpaired.

Attached unique molecular identifiers marked individual cDNA molecules. TCRdb fed the 5' RACE reads into MiXCR, producing one record per CDR3 protein. The sample has 30,000 to 40,000 distinct CDR3 sequences, 3.5% to 5% seen once. This clonotype was seen many times. Trimming stripped 3 bases from V and 8 bases from J, with 10 bases between. Per the germline V gene, CDR1 is LNHDA and CDR2 is SQIVND (reference sequence). The CDR3 has 13 residues. Sequenced sample: whole blood. The sequence was collected from an adult who was a healthcare worker with PCR-confirmed SARS-CoV-2 infection or an uninfected control (not recorded which). The chain has TRBV19 and TRBJ1-4; D not resolved. The CDR3 DNA sequence: TGTGCCAGTAGTATGGCCCAACGAGAAAAACTGTTTTTT. This encodes CASSMAQREKLFF. The variable domain in full, completed from reference TRBV19 and TRBJ1-4, reads DGGITQSPKYLFRKEGQNVTLSCEQNLNHDAMYWYRQDPGQGLRLIYYSQIVNDFQKGDIAEGYSVSREKKESFPLTVTSAQKNPTAFYLCASSMAQREKLFFGSGTQLSVL.